The 12 T cell receptor beta chains reported below all come from one sample, sequenced in a study of regulatory T cells in long-lasting Graves disease. Construction of TCR beta libraries relied on iRepertoire HTBI primers and on Arm-PCR targeting CDR3 regions. TCRdb re-analysed the multiplex PCR reads in MiXCR, keeping a single row per CDR3 protein. The data show about 470,000 distinct CDR3 sequences, with 20% to 25% seen just once and approximately 6.4% held by the top ten. Time point indicated: persistent/refractory GD, antithyroid drugs over 5 years with positive TRAb. The authors made the TCR library using RNA they extracted from PBMCs. The sequenced sample was peripheral blood mononuclear cells (PBMCs), obtained when the disease was refractory, from a patient treated with antithyroid drugs. These receptor sequences come from a female donor with Graves disease.

The chain has TRBV12-3 or TRBV12-4 and TRBJ2-3, with D perhaps matching TRBD1 (5 bases). The CDR3 is 16 residues long. V lost 7 bases to trimming and J lost 0 bases, with 17 bases between them. The CDR3 spells CASNPWGRVSTDTQYF. The DNA of the CDR3 is TGTGCCAGCAATCCCTGGGGCAGGGTAAGCACAGATACGCAGTATTTT.

This sequence joins TRBV6-2 or TRBV6-3 and TRBJ2-5; TRBD1 is a possible D gene (5 bases). The CDR3 covers 13 residues. V was cut by 4 bases and J by 7 bases, with 13 bases left in between. The germline gives CDR1 MNHEY, CDR2 SVGEGT. CDR3 region: CASSSDLQGTQYF. CDR3 bases: TGTGCCAGCAGTTCCGACTTGCAGGGGACCCAGTACTTC.

The rearrangement uses TRBV5-8 and TRBJ1-1; D remains ambiguous. The V and J ends lost 5 bases and 3 bases respectively, with 20 bases between them. Germline values: CDR1 SGHTS, CDR2 YDEGEE. The CDR3 runs to 16 residues. CDR3 loop: CASRSGKILSDTEAFF. DNA of the CDR3: TGTGCCAGCAGATCGGGGAAGATTTTATCGGACACTGAAGCTTTCTTT.

The chain recombines TRBV19 with TRBJ1-2, with D unresolved. Trimming removed 3 bases from V and 5 bases from J, with 10 bases in between. In germline, CDR1 is LNHDA, CDR2 SQIVND (reference sequence). The CDR3 loop spans 13 amino acids. The CDR3 DNA follows: TGTGCCAGTAGTATTCAGAGTTCATATGGCTACACCTTC. Its translation: CASSIQSSYGYTF.

This clonotype was recorded many times. This chain links TRBV27 with TRBJ2-5; TRBD2 agrees at 10 bases. The junction had 8 bases not matched to a gene; V was cut back by 8 bases and J by 5 bases. The CDR3 length is 14 residues. In germline, CDR1 is MNHEY, CDR2 SMNVEV (reference sequence). The chain's CDR3 is CASRSGGVGETQYF. For the CDR3, the DNA is TGTGCCAGCCGCAGCGGGGGGGTTGGGGAGACCCAGTACTTC.

This chain links TRBV27 with TRBJ1-2; 9 bases are shared with TRBD1. The CDR3 contains 14 residues. Germline values: CDR1 MNHEY, CDR2 SMNVEV (reference sequence). After removal of 5 bases from V and 4 bases from J, the junction contained 5 bases not matched to a gene. Here the CDR3 DNA reads TGTGCCAGCAGTACAGGGGGCTTGAGCTATGGCTACACCTTC. Encoded protein: CASSTGGLSYGYTF.

The chain is built from TRBV11-3 and TRBJ2-5; 9 bases align to TRBD2. Germline V gene lookup returns CDR1 SGHNT and CDR2 YENEEA. With V trimmed by 6 bases and J by 5 bases, 13 bases remained unmatched. The CDR3 is 16 amino acids. In DNA form, the CDR3 reads TGTGCCAGCAGGGAAACGGCGGGAGGGCCGTCGGAGACCCAGTACTTC. Amino acids: CASRETAGGPSETQYF.

This clonotype was detected many times. The V and J genes are TRBV7-2 and TRBJ2-7; 12 bases fit TRBD1. Looked up from germline, CDR1 is SGHTA and CDR2 is FQGNSA. CDR3 length equals 15 residues. V shed 5 bases and J 7 bases; nucleotides not matched to a gene: 9. Written as DNA, the CDR3 is TGTGCCAGCAGCACCAGGGACAGGGGGCAGGAGGAGCAGTACTTC. The encoded protein is CASSTRDRGQEEQYF.

This clonotype was picked up many times. CDR3 protein: CASSYGQGALGYTF. The CDR3, as DNA: TGTGCCAGCAGTTATGGCCAGGGGGCGCTTGGCTACACCTTC. The chain carries TRBV12-3 or TRBV12-4 and TRBJ1-2, with 8 bases lining up with TRBD1. The CDR3 is 14 residues long. V was clipped by 4 bases and J by 7 bases; unmatched bases: 8.

This chain links TRBV20-1 with TRBJ2-7; 9 bases are shared with TRBD2. V was clipped by 5 bases and J by 4 bases; unmatched bases: 9. The CDR3 runs to 14 residues. Germline V gene lookup returns CDR1 DFQATT and CDR2 SNEGSKA (reference sequence). The CDR3 reads CSAVEASGIYEQYF. Written as DNA, the CDR3 is TGCAGTGCTGTTGAAGCTAGCGGGATTTACGAGCAGTACTTC.

Points on this clonotype: Possible read error: a much larger clone is one base away. No conserved phenylalanine or tryptophan is present at the end of the CDR3, so a read error is the likely explanation. This chain connects TRBV7-8 to TRBJ2-5; D unclear. The V and J ends lost 3 bases and 0 bases respectively, with 11 bases between them. The CDR3 loop spans 15 amino acids. CDR1 and CDR2 (germline): SGHVS, FQNEAQ. The CDR3 is CASSLPLWYQETQYL. In DNA, the CDR3 is TGTGCCAGCAGCTTGCCCCTCTGGTACCAAGAGACCCAGTACCTC.

J is TRBJ1-5 and V is TRBV6-9, with TRBD1 identical over 9 bases. The germline CDR1 and CDR2 sequences are MNHGY and SVAAGI. Trimming took 3 bases from V and 4 from J; bases not matched to a gene: 10. CDR3 length: 17 amino acids. The CDR3 spells CASSYPLDRGGNQPQHF. For the CDR3, the DNA is TGTGCCAGCAGTTACCCCCTGGACAGGGGCGGAAATCAGCCCCAGCATTTT.